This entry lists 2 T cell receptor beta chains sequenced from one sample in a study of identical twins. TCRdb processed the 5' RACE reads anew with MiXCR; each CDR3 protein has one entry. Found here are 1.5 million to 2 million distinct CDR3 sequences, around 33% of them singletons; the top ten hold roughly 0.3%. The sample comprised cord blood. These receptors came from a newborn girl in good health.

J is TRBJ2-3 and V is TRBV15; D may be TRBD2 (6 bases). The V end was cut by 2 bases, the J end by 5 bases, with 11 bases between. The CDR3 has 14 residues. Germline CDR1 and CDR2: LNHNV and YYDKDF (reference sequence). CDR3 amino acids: CATSRNPGRDTQYF. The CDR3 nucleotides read TGTGCCACCAGCAGAAACCCCGGGAGAGATACGCAGTATTTT.

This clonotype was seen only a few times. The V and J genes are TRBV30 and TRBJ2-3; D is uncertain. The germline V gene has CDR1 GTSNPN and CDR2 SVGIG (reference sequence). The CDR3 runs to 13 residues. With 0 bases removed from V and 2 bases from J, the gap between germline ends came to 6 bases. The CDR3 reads CAWSVGFTDTQYF. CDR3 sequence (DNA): TGTGCCTGGAGTGTCGGCTTCACAGATACGCAGTATTTT.